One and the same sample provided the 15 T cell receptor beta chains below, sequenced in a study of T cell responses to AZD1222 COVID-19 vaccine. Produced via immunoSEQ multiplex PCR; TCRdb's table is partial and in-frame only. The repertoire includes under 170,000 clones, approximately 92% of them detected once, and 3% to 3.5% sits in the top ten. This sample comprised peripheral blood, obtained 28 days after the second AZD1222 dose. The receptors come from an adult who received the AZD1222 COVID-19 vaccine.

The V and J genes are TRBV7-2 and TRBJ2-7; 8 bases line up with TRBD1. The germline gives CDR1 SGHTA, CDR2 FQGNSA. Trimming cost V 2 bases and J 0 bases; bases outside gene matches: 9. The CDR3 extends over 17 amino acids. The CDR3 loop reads CASSLSTGTGFSYEQYF. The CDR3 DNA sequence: TGTGCCAGCAGCTTATCCACCGGGACAGGCTTCTCCTACGAGCAGTACTTC.

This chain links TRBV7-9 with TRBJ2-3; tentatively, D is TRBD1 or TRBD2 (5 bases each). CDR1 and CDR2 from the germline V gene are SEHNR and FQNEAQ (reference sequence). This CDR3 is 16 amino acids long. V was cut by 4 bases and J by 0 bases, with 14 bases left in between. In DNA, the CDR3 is TGTGCCAGCAGCTGGGTTCGGGACCTAAGCACAGATACGCAGTATTTT. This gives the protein CASSWVRDLSTDTQYF.

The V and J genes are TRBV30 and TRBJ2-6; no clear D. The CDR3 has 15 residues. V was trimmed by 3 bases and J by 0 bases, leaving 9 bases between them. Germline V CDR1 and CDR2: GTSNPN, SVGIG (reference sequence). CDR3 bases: TGTGCCTGGAGGGCTTGGCGCTCTGGGGCCAACGTCCTGACTTTC. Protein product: CAWRAWRSGANVLTF.

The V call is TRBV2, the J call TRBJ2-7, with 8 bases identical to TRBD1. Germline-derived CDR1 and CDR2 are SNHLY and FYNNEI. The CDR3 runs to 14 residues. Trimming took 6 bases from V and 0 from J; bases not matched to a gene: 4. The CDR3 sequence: CASRGDRGSYEQYF. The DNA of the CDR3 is TGTGCCAGCAGGGGCGACAGGGGCTCCTACGAGCAGTACTTC.

The CDR3 DNA follows: TGTGCCAGCAGCCTGGGAGGGGGGACTGAAGCTTTCTTT. Translated: CASSLGGGTEAFF. The chain joins TRBV9 to TRBJ1-1, with D possibly being TRBD1 (6 bases). Deletions cut 4 bases from V and 5 bases from J, with 12 bases between. Looked up from germline, CDR1 is SGDLS and CDR2 is YYNGEE. The CDR3 runs to 13 residues.

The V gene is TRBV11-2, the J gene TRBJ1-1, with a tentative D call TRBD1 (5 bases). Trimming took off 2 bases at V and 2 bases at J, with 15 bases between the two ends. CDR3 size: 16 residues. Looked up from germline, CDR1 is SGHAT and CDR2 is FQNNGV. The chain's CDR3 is CASSLTGGRANTEAFF. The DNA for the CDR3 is TGTGCCAGCAGCTTAACCGGGGGGAGGGCAAACACTGAAGCTTTCTTT.

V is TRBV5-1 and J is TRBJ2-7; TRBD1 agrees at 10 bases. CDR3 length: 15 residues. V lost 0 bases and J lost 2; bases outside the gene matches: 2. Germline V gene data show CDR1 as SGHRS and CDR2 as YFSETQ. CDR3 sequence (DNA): TGCGCCAGCAGCTTGGAAGGGACAGGGGCCTACGAGCAGTACTTC. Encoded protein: CASSLEGTGAYEQYF.

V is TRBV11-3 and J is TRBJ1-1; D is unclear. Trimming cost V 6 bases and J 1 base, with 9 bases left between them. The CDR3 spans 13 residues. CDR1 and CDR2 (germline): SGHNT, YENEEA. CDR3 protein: CASSHGENTEAFF. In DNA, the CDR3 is TGTGCCAGCAGTCACGGGGAGAACACTGAAGCTTTCTTT. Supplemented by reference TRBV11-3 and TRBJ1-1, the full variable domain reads EAGVVQSPRYKIIEKKQPVAFWCNPISGHNTLYWYLQNLGQGPELLIRYENEEAVDDSQLPKDRFSAERLKGVDSTLKIQPAELGDSAVYLCASSHGENTEAFFGQGTRLTVV.

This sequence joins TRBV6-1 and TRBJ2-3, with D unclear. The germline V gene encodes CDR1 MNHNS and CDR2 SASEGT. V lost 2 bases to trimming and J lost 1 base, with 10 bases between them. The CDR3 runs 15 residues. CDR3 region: CASSETPGGTDTQYF. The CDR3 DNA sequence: TGTGCCAGCAGTGAAACTCCAGGCGGCACAGATACGCAGTATTTT.

The CDR3: CASSSLRSPTSGLNNEQFF. In nucleotides, the CDR3 is TGTGCCAGCAGTTCCCTCAGGTCTCCCACTAGCGGGCTTAACAATGAGCAGTTCTTC. The gene calls are TRBV27 and TRBJ2-1; TRBD2 matches at 9 bases. Trimming removed 4 bases from V and 5 bases from J; junction bases left unmatched: 18. CDR3 length equals 19 residues. Germline assignment: CDR1 MNHEY and CDR2 SMNVEV (reference sequence).

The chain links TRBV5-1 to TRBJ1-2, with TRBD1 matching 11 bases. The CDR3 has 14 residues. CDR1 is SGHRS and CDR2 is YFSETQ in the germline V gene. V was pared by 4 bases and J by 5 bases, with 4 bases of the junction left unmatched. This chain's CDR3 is CASSRTGGNYGYTF. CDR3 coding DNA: TGCGCCAGCAGCCGGACAGGGGGCAATTATGGCTACACCTTC.

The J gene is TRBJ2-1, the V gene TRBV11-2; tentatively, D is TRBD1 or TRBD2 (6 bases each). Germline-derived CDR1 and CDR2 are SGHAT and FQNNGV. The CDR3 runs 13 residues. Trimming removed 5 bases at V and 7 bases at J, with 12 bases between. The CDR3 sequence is CASSQEGVNEQFF. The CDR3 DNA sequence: TGTGCCAGCAGCCAGGAGGGGGTGAATGAGCAGTTCTTC.

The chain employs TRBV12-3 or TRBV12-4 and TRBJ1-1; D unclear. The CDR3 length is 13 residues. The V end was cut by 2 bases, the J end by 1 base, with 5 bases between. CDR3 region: CASSLMENTEAFF. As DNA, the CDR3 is TGTGCCAGCAGTTTAATGGAGAACACTGAAGCTTTCTTT.

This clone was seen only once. In DNA form, the CDR3 reads TGTGCCAGCAGTGGGCGGAGTGACGAGCAGTACTTC. It encodes CASSGRSDEQYF. This chain uses TRBV2 with TRBJ2-7; D call uncertain. Germline V gene lookup returns CDR1 SNHLY and CDR2 FYNNEI. There are 12 residues in the CDR3. Trimming shortened V by 4 bases and J by 5 bases, and 9 bases separated the two germline ends.

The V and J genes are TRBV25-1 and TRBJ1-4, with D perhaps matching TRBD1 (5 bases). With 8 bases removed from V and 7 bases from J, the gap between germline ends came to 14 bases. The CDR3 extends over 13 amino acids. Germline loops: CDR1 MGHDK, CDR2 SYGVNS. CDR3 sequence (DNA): TGTGCCAGCGGGGCGGAAGTAACTGAAAAACTGTTTTTT. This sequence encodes CASGAEVTEKLFF.